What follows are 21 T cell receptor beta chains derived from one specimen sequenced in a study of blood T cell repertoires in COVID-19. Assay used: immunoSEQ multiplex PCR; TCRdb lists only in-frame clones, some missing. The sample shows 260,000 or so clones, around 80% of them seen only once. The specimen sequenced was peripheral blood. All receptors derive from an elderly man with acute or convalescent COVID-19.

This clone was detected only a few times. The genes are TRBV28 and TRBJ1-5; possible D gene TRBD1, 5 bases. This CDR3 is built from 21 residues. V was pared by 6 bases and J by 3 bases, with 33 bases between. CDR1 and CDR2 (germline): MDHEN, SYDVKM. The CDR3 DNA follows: TGTGCCAGCAGGTCCCCACCTCAAGGGATAGTAGCCACAGGCGTCAATCAGCCCCAGCATTTT. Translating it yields CASRSPPQGIVATGVNQPQHF.

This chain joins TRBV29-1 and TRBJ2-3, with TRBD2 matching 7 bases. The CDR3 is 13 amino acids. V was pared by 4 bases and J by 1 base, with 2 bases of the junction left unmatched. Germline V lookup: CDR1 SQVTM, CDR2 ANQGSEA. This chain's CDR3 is CSVGEGRTDTQYF. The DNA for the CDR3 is TGCAGCGTTGGGGAGGGTCGCACAGATACGCAGTATTTT.

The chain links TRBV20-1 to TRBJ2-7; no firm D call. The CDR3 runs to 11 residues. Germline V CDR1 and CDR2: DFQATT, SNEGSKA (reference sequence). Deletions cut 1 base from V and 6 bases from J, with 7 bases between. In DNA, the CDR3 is TGCAGTGCTAGAGGTCCAGTCGAGCAGTACTTC. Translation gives CSARGPVEQYF.

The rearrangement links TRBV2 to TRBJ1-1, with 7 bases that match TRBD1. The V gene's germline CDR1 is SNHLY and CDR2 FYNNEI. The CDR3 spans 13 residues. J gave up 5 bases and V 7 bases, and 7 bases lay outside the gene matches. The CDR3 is CASNWDSQTEAFF. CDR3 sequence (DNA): TGTGCCAGCAATTGGGACAGCCAGACTGAAGCTTTCTTT. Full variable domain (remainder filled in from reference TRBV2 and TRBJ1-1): EPEVTQTPSHQVTQMGQEVILRCVPISNHLYFYWYRQILGQKVEFLVSFYNNEISEKSEIFDDQFSVERPDGSNFTLKIRSTKLEDSAMYFCASNWDSQTEAFFGQGTRLTVV.

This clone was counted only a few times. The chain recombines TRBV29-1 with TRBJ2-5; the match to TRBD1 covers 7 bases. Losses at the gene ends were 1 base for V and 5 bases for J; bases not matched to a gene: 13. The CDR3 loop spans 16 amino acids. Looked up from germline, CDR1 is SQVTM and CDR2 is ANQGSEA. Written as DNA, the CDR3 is TGCAGCGTTGAAGGGGGAAGGACAGGCTTCGAGGAGACCCAGTACTTC. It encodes CSVEGGRTGFEETQYF.

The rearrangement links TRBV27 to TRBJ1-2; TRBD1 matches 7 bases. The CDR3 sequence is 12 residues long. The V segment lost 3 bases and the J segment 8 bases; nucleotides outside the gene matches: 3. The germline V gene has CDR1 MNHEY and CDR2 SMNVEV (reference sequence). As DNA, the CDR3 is TGTGCCAGCAGTTTGACAGGGCACGGCTACACCTTC. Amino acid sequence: CASSLTGHGYTF.

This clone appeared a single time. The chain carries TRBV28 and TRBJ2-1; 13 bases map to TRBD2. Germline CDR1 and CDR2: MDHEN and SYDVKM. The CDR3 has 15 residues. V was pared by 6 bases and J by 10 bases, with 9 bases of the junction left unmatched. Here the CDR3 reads CASSPTSGGAGEQFF. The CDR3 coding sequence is TGTGCCAGCAGCCCTACTAGCGGGGGGGCGGGAGAGCAGTTCTTC.

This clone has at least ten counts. The CDR3 here is CASSEGALQETQYF. CDR3 DNA sequence: TGTGCCAGCAGTGAGGGGGCCCTCCAAGAGACCCAGTACTTC. This chain joins TRBV2 and TRBJ2-5; tentatively, D is TRBD1 (6 bases). With 3 bases removed from V and 1 base from J, the gap between germline ends came to 9 bases. Germline values: CDR1 SNHLY, CDR2 FYNNEI. The CDR3 is made up of 14 amino acids.

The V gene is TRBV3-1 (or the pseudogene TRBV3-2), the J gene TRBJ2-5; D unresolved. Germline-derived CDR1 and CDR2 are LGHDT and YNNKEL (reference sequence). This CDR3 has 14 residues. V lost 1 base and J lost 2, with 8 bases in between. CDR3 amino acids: CASSQAGYQETQYF. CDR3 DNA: TGTGCCAGCAGCCAAGCAGGTTATCAAGAGACCCAGTACTTC.

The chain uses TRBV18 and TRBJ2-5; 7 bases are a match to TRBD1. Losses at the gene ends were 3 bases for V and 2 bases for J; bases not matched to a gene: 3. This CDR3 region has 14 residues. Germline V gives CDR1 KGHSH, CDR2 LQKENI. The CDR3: CASSPGTAQETQYF. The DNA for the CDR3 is TGTGCCAGCTCACCTGGGACAGCACAAGAGACCCAGTACTTC.

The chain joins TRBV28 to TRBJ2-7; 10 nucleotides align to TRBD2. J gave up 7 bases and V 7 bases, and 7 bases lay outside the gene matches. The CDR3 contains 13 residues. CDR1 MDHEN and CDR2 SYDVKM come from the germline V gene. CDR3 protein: CASKRGGNGEQYF. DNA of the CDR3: TGTGCCAGCAAGCGGGGGGGCAATGGGGAGCAGTACTTC.

The CDR3 bases are TGCGCCAGCAAAGATAGGTCCCTCGGCGGGACTGAAGCTTTCTTT. This encodes CASKDRSLGGTEAFF. This chain links TRBV10-2 with TRBJ1-1; D is unclear. CDR1 WSHSY and CDR2 SAAADI come from the germline V gene. Trimming removed 7 bases from V and 5 bases from J, with 20 bases in between. The CDR3 runs to 15 residues.

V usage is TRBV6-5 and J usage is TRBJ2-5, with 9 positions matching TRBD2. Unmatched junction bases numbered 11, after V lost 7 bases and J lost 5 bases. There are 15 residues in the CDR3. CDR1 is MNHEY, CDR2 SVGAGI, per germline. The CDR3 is CASTVIAGAGETQYF. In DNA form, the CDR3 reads TGTGCCAGCACCGTTATAGCGGGAGCGGGGGAGACCCAGTACTTC.

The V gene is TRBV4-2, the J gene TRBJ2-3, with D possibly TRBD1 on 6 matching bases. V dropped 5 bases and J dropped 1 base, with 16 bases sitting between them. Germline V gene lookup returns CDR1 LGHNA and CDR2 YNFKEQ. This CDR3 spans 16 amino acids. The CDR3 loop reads CASSGQTAGGTDTQYF. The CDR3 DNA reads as TGTGCCAGCAGCGGTCAGACCGCAGGGGGCACAGATACGCAGTATTTT.

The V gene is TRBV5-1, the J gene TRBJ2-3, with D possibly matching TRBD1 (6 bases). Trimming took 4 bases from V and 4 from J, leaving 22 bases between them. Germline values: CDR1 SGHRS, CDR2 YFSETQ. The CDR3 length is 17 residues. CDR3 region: CASSQAGATIQSDTQYF. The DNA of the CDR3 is TGCGCCAGCAGCCAAGCAGGGGCCACAATTCAATCAGATACGCAGTATTTT.

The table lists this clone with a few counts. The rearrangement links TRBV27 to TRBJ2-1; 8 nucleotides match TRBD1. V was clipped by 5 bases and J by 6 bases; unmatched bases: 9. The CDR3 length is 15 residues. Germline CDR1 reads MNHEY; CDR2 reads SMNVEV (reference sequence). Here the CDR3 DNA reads TGTGCCAGCAGTCTCGCAGGGGGCGCTGGCAATGAGCAGTTCTTC. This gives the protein CASSLAGGAGNEQFF.

The CDR3 loop is CASSLPGTVYEQYF. In nucleotides, the CDR3 is TGTGCCAGCAGCCTCCCCGGGACAGTCTACGAGCAGTACTTC. The rearrangement joins TRBV5-6 to TRBJ2-7, with 7 bases lining up with TRBD1. The CDR3 totals 14 residues. Germline V CDR1 and CDR2: SGHDT, YYEEEE. With V trimmed by 4 bases and J by 3 bases, 7 bases remained unmatched.

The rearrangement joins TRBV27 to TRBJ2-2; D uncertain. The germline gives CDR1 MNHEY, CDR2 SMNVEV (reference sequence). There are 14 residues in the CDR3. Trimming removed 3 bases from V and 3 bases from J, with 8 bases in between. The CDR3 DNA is TGTGCCAGCAGTTTTGGCTCCTACACCGGGGAGCTGTTTTTT. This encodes CASSFGSYTGELFF.

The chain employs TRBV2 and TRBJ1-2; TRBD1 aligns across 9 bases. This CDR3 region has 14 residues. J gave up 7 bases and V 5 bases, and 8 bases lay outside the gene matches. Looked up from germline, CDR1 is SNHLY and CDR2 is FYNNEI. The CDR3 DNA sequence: TGTGCCAGCAGTCCTCGGACAGGGGAGGGTGGCTACACCTTC. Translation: CASSPRTGEGGYTF.

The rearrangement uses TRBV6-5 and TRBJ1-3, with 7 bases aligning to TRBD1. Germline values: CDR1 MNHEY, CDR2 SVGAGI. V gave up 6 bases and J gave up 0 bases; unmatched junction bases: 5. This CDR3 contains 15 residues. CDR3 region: CASSATGISGNTIYF. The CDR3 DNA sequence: TGTGCCAGCAGCGCGACAGGGATCTCTGGAAACACCATATATTTT.

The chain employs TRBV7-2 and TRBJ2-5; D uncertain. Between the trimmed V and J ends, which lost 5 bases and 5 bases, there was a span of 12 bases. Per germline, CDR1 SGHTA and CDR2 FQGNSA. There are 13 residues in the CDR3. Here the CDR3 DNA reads TGTGCCAGCAGCAGAGGTCAGCAGGAGACCCAGTACTTC. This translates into CASSRGQQETQYF. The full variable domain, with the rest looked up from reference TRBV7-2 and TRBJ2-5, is GAGVSQSPSNKVTEKGKDVELRCDPISGHTALYWYRQSLGQGLEFLIYFQGNSAPDKSGLPSDRFSAERTGGSVSTLTIQRTQQEDSAVYLCASSRGQQETQYFGPGTRLLVL.